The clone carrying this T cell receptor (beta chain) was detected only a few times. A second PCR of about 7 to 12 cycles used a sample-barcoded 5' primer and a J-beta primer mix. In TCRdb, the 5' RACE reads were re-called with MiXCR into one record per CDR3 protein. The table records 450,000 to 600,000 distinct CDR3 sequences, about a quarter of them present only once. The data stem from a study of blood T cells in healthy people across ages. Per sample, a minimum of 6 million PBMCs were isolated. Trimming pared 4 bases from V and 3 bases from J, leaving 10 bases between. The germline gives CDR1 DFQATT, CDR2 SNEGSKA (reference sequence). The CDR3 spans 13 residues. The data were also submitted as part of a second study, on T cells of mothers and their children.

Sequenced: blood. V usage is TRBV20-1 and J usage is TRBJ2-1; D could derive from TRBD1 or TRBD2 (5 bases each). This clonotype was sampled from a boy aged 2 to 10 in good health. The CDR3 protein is CSAKGAGYNEQFF. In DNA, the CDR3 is TGCAGTGCTAAAGGGGCGGGCTACAATGAGCAGTTCTTC.